This T cell receptor (beta chain) was sequenced in a study of human CD8 memory T cell subsets. This CDR3 spans 17 amino acids. About this clonotype: Its target is unknown.

General study findings and limits: Apart from T cell receptor beta chains, no chains were sequenced in the study.

Investigators built TCR beta libraries using UMI-labeled 5' RACE. TCRdb re-called the 5' RACE reads, yielding one record per CDR3 amino acid sequence without DNA. This table lists fewer than 4,000 distinct CDR3 sequences. The clonotype originates from a human donor in good health. The sequenced sample was CD8+ T cells from PBMCs. V and J are TRBV12-3 or TRBV12-4 and TRBJ1-1. This CDR3 is CASSLDPNREGNTEAFF.